This T cell receptor beta chain comes out of a study of T cells in Graves' hyperthyroidism and ophthalmopathy. The study's findings and limits: Ophthalmopathy onset followed model prediction by a median roughly 6 months. In the blood, most expanded thyroid clonotypes above 0.001 appeared as well.

The investigators amplified TCR beta CDR3 regions from RNA transcripts. The HTBI primer set drove a first-round RT-PCR of the TCR CDR3. MiXCR was run by TCRdb on the multiplex PCR reads, yielding one entry per CDR3 protein. The repertoire holds more than 500,000 distinct CDR3 sequences, with 14% to 15% as singletons. Orbital computed tomography, thyroid ultrasound, serum thyroxine and TRAb, and clinical symptoms together informed the diagnoses. PBMCs came from more than 8.5 ml fresh peripheral blood. In its sample, this clonotype was seen a few times. Its antigen is unknown. The trim removed 0 bases at V and 9 bases at J, leaving 7 bases unmatched. Per germline, CDR1 LGHDT and CDR2 YNNKEL (reference sequence). This CDR3 contains 14 residues.

The chain uses TRBV3-1 and TRBJ1-1; 7 positions match TRBD1. The origin of this receptor is a woman in her 40s with Graves' ophthalmopathy. The sequenced material came from blood. This CDR3 reads CASSQDWAGGQAFF. CDR3 DNA: TGTGCCAGCAGCCAAGATTGGGCAGGGGGTCAAGCTTTCTTT.